The 14 T cell receptor beta chains in this list originate from one sample, sequenced in a study of blood T cells in healthy people across ages. A sample-barcoded 5' primer and a J-beta primer mix were used in a second PCR of about 7 to 12 cycles. Using its own MiXCR run on the 5' RACE reads, TCRdb lists one record per CDR3 protein. The sample comprises roughly 680,000 distinct CDR3 sequences, about 51% of which are singletons, and roughly 14% rests with the top ten. Sequencing was carried out using blood. These TCRs come from an elderly woman in good health.

This clonotype occurred many times. The V call is TRBV6-6, the J call TRBJ2-5; D uncertain. CDR1 is MNHNY and CDR2 is SVGAGI in the germline V gene (reference sequence). V shed 8 bases and J shed 5 bases, with 15 bases lying between them. The CDR3 covers 13 residues. The CDR3, as DNA: TGTGCCAGCCGGGCGGCAGTAATGGAGACCCAGTACTTC. Amino acid sequence: CASRAAVMETQYF.

Concerning this clonotype: A much larger clone differs by one base, so this may be a read error. V gene TRBV10-3 combines with J gene TRBJ2-3; possible D gene TRBD2, 6 bases. The CDR3 totals 16 residues. Germline CDR1 is ENHRY and CDR2 is SYGVKD. Here the CDR3 DNA reads TGTGCCATCAGTGAGTCGGGACTTGCCCTCACAGAGACGCAGTATTTT. Its protein product is CAISESGLALTETQYF.

This clonotype was observed once. The chain combines TRBV2 with TRBJ1-5, with a tentative D call TRBD1 (5 bases). CDR1 is SNHLY and CDR2 is FYNNEI in the germline V gene. This CDR3 has 14 amino acids. The ends were cut back, 6 bases at V and 5 bases at J, with 14 bases in the middle. CDR3 sequence (DNA): TGTGCCAGCAGCCTACAGGAGTATGATCAGCCCCAGCATTTT. Its translation: CASSLQEYDQPQHF.

This chain links TRBV10-3 with TRBJ1-2, with a weak D call TRBD1 (5 bases). The V and J ends lost 6 bases and 0 bases respectively, with 8 bases between them. The V gene's germline CDR1 is ENHRY and CDR2 SYGVKD. The CDR3 is made up of 13 amino acids. This CDR3 is CAIRPQANYGYTF. For the CDR3, the DNA is TGTGCCATCAGACCACAGGCTAACTATGGCTACACCTTC.

The table lists this clonotype with many counts. The chain has TRBV27 and TRBJ2-7, with D tentatively TRBD1 (5 bases). The CDR3 sequence is 16 residues long. CDR1 is MNHEY, CDR2 SMNVEV, per germline (reference sequence). The germline V and J ends were trimmed by 2 bases and 0 bases, with 14 bases remaining between them. The CDR3 DNA sequence: TGTGCCAGCAGTTTAGGGGCAGAATCATACTCCTACGAGCAGTACTTC. The encoded protein is CASSLGAESYSYEQYF.

The J gene is TRBJ2-1, the V gene TRBV2, with 7 bases lining up with TRBD2. Per the germline V gene, CDR1 is SNHLY and CDR2 is FYNNEI. The trim removed 8 bases at V and 8 bases at J, leaving 9 bases unmatched. The CDR3 contains 13 residues. The CDR3 DNA reads TGTGCCAGCGCTAGCGGCGACGGGTATGAGCAGTTCTTC. It yields the protein CASASGDGYEQFF.

As for this clonotype: A clone one base away is much larger, so this may be a read error. The chain links TRBV2 to TRBJ2-5; D remains unclear. This CDR3 has 10 residues. Germline V lookup: CDR1 SNHLY, CDR2 FYNNEI. CDR3 nucleotide sequence: TGTGTCAGCAGTGAGGTCGCCCAGTACTTC. Amino acids: CVSSEVAQYF.

Remarks on this clonotype: A read error may be the cause here, since a much bigger clone is one base away. The chain couples TRBV6-2 or TRBV6-3 to TRBJ2-4, with D unresolved. Near its end, the DNA agrees better with TRBJ2-7, so the J call may be wrong. Per the germline V gene, CDR1 is MNHEY and CDR2 is SVGEGT. The CDR3 has 11 amino acids. Here the CDR3 DNA reads TGTGCCAGCAGTTATGTCGGCGAGCAGTACTTC. Amino acid sequence: CASSYVGEQYF.

The V gene is TRBV28, the J gene TRBJ2-1; 11 nucleotides align to TRBD1. J was trimmed by 14 bases and V by 1 base; bases with no gene match: 4. CDR3 size: 13 residues. Germline CDR1 reads MDHEN; CDR2 reads SYDVKM. CDR3 amino acids: CASSLSRTGGEFF. The CDR3 nucleotides are TGTGCCAGCAGTTTATCCAGGACAGGGGGCGAGTTCTTC.

The rearrangement links TRBV29-1 to TRBJ2-4, with 10 bases matching TRBD1. The J call could be wrong; TRBJ2-7 is a better fit for the DNA end. The germline V gene has CDR1 SQVTM and CDR2 ANQGSEA. The CDR3 covers 14 residues. In DNA form, the CDR3 reads TGCAGCGTTGGTCGGGGACAGGGGACCTACGAGCAGTACTTC. This encodes CSVGRGQGTYEQYF.

Remarks on this clonotype: A read error may be the cause here, since a much bigger clone is one base away. This rearrangement joins TRBV11-2 to TRBJ2-1; 11 bases match TRBD2. Germline CDR1 SGHAT, CDR2 FQNNGV. The CDR3 extends over 15 amino acids. V lost 6 bases to trimming and J lost 2 bases; unmatched junction nucleotides: 3. In nucleotides, the CDR3 is TGTGCCAGCAGTTGTAGCGGGAGGGCCTACAATGAGCAGTTCTTC. It codes for CASSCSGRAYNEQFF.

This clonotype was detected only once. A read error is possible here, since a much larger clone lies one base away. The rearrangement joins TRBV7-2 to TRBJ2-1, with 13 bases aligning to TRBD2. Germline CDR1 is SGHTA and CDR2 is FQGNSA. The CDR3 has 16 amino acids. The CDR3 loop is CASSARLAGGINERFF. The CDR3 DNA reads as TGTGCCAGCAGTGCTAGACTAGCGGGGGGTATTAATGAGCGGTTCTTC.

This chain connects TRBV7-9 to TRBJ2-3; D is perhaps TRBD2 (5 bases). CDR1 and CDR2 (germline): SEHNR, FQNEAQ (reference sequence). Between the trimmed V and J ends, which lost 3 bases and 10 bases, there was a span of 20 bases. The length of the CDR3 is 15 residues. The CDR3 DNA reads as TGTGCCAGCAGCTTGGTGAACAGTCCCGGGAACGCGCAGTATTTT. Amino acid sequence: CASSLVNSPGNAQYF.

The chain couples TRBV4-2 to TRBJ2-7; unclear D gene. Germline CDR1 LGHNA, CDR2 YNFKEQ. V was cut by 0 bases and J by 7 bases, with 10 bases left in between. CDR3 length: 13 amino acids. Written as DNA, the CDR3 is TGTGCCAGCAGCCAAGAAGTTTTTAATGAGCAGTACTTC. It codes for CASSQEVFNEQYF.